The 26 T cell receptor beta chains below all came from one sample that was sequenced in a study of cytomegalovirus exposure and HLA in healthy donors. Both 60 Vbeta primers and 13 Jbeta primers went into the PCR. The data were produced by immunoSEQ multiplex PCR, yet TCRdb's version contains in-frame clones alone and is incomplete. The table has about 160,000 clones, about 65% seen once. The specimen sequenced was PBMCs. The receptors derive from a man in his forties in good health and CMV-seropositive.

The V call is TRBV9, the J call TRBJ2-7, with TRBD2 matching 7 bases. CDR1 SGDLS and CDR2 YYNGEE come from the germline V gene. The junction had 1 base not matched to a gene; V was cut back by 0 bases and J by 7 bases. The CDR3 sequence is 12 residues long. CDR3 residues: CASSVEAGEQYF. DNA for the CDR3: TGTGCCAGCAGCGTAGAAGCGGGGGAGCAGTACTTC.

This chain connects TRBV27 to TRBJ2-7, with D hard to call. The CDR3 is 13 residues long. Trimming removed 7 bases from V and 3 bases from J, with 13 bases in between. CDR1 and CDR2 (germline): MNHEY, SMNVEV (reference sequence). CDR3 region: CASTFLRLYEQYF. The CDR3 bases are TGTGCCAGCACTTTCCTACGTCTCTACGAGCAGTACTTC.

This clone was detected a few times. The V gene is TRBV9, the J gene TRBJ1-6; 7 nucleotides agree with TRBD1. The CDR3 has 14 residues. Per germline, CDR1 SGDLS and CDR2 YYNGEE. V lost 4 bases, J lost 8 bases, and 6 bases stayed unmatched. The CDR3 DNA sequence: TGTGCCAGCAGCCGAGACAGGGTGGATTCACCCCTCCACTTT. Its translation is CASSRDRVDSPLHF. Supplemented by reference TRBV9 and TRBJ1-6, the full variable domain reads DSGVTQTPKHLITATGQRVTLRCSPRSGDLSVYWYQQSLDQGLQFLIQYYNGEERAKGNILERFSAQQFPDLHSELNLSSLELGDSALYFCASSRDRVDSPLHFGNGTRLTVT.

This clone was counted only a few times. This sequence joins TRBV7-9 and TRBJ1-1; 8 bases are a match to TRBD1. Germline V gene data show CDR1 as SEHNR and CDR2 as FQNEAQ (reference sequence). Losses at the gene ends were 1 base for V and 1 base for J; bases not matched to a gene: 5. CDR3 length equals 16 residues. CDR3 bases: TGTGCCAGCAGCTTAGGGACAGGGACGAAGAACACTGAAGCTTTCTTT. It is translated as CASSLGTGTKNTEAFF. The full variable domain, rest sourced from reference TRBV7-9 and TRBJ1-1, is DTGVSQNPRHKITKRGQNVTFRCDPISEHNRLYWYRQTLGQGPEFLTYFQNEAQLEKSRLLSDRFSAERPKGSFSTLEIQRTEQGDSAMYLCASSLGTGTKNTEAFFGQGTRLTVV.

The chain recombines TRBV19 with TRBJ1-5, with 9 bases identical to TRBD1. Germline trimming cut 8 bases from V and 5 bases from J; bases unmatched to any gene: 10. Germline V gene sequence: CDR1 LNHDA, CDR2 SQIVND (reference sequence). The CDR3 spans 15 residues. The CDR3 nucleotides are TGTGCCAGTCAGGTTGGGGACAGGGATTATCAGCCCCAGCATTTT. Translation: CASQVGDRDYQPQHF.

This clone was picked up one time. The chain recombines TRBV7-2 with TRBJ2-7; 8 positions match TRBD2. The V gene end was trimmed by 3 bases and the J gene end by 2 bases; junction bases not matched to a gene: 3. The germline V gene has CDR1 SGHTA and CDR2 FQGNSA. CDR3 size: 14 residues. The DNA for the CDR3 is TGTGCCAGCAGCTTCCCCGGGGGGGCCTACGAGCAGTACTTC. Its protein product is CASSFPGGAYEQYF.

V and J are TRBV7-8 and TRBJ2-3; 7 bases are a match to TRBD1. This CDR3 spans 15 amino acids. Germline V gene sequence: CDR1 SGHVS, CDR2 FQNEAQ. V lost 5 bases and J lost 6; bases outside the gene matches: 11. The CDR3 sequence is CASSRRALRGDTQYF. The CDR3, as DNA: TGTGCCAGCAGCCGCCGGGCACTCAGGGGGGATACGCAGTATTTT.

This clone appeared a few times. The V call is TRBV5-1, the J call TRBJ2-7, with 9 nucleotides matching TRBD1. The CDR3 extends over 14 amino acids. Germline V CDR1 and CDR2: SGHRS, YFSETQ. J lost 7 bases, V lost 6 bases, and 11 bases had no gene match. The CDR3 sequence is CASTRTGAPCEQYF. The DNA of the CDR3 is TGCGCCAGCACCCGGACAGGGGCACCGTGTGAGCAGTACTTC. The variable domain in full, with the rest retrieved from reference TRBV5-1 and TRBJ2-7, is KAGVTQTPRYLIKTRGQQVTLSCSPISGHRSVSWYQQTPGQGLQFLFEYFSETQRNKGNFPGRFSGRQFSNSRSEMNVSTLELGDSALYLCASTRTGAPCEQYFGPGTRLTVT.

This clone appeared a few times. One end of the junction does not line up with germline, which may come from a read error. The chain links TRBV7-9 to TRBJ2-3; D possibly corresponds to TRBD2 (6 bases). This CDR3 is 12 amino acids long. Germline-derived CDR1 and CDR2 are SEHNR and FQNEAQ (reference sequence). The CDR3 coding sequence is TGTGTCAGCGGGCAGGGAGGACGAACGCAGTATTTT. Its translation is CVSGQGGRTQYF. The complete variable domain, with remaining parts taken from reference TRBV7-9 and TRBJ2-3, reads DTGVSQNPRHKITKRGQNVTFRCDPISEHNRLYWYRQTLGQGPEFLTYFQNEAQLEKSRLLSDRFSAERPKGSFSTLEIQRTEQGDSAMYLCVSGQGGRTQYFGPGTRLTVL.

For this clone: Sequence at one end of the junction differs from germline and may be a read error. The CDR3 nucleotides are TGTGCCAGCAGGGACAGCTTTAACGATGGCTACACCTTC. This encodes CASRDSFNDGYTF. V and J are TRBV2 and TRBJ1-2; D perhaps matches TRBD1 (6 bases). This CDR3 spans 13 amino acids. Germline V gene sequence: CDR1 SNHLY, CDR2 FYNNEI.

In its sample, this clone was seen a few times. This chain connects TRBV6-5 to TRBJ1-1; 7 bases are a match to TRBD1. With V trimmed by 5 bases and J by 8 bases, 14 bases remained unmatched. The germline V gene has CDR1 MNHEY and CDR2 SVGAGI. The CDR3 spans 15 residues. CDR3: CASSKEGQSPGEAFF. The CDR3 DNA reads as TGTGCCAGCAGTAAAGAGGGACAGTCCCCAGGGGAAGCTTTCTTT.

The rearrangement uses TRBV5-4 and TRBJ2-3, with TRBD2 matching 15 bases. V trimming: 3 bases; J trimming: 0 bases; junction bases outside the gene matches: 5. This CDR3 has 18 amino acids. Per the germline V gene, CDR1 is SGHNT and CDR2 is YYREEE (reference sequence). The CDR3 sequence: CASSYGLAGGSSTDTQYF. The CDR3 nucleotides read TGTGCCAGCAGCTATGGACTAGCGGGGGGGTCTAGCACAGATACGCAGTATTTT.

The rearrangement links TRBV18 to TRBJ2-1; TRBD2 agrees at 11 bases. This CDR3 region has 16 residues. The germline V gene has CDR1 KGHSH and CDR2 LQKENI. V was clipped by 3 bases and J by 0 bases; unmatched bases: 1. This CDR3 is CASSPGLAASYNEQFF. In DNA, the CDR3 is TGTGCCAGCTCACCGGGACTAGCGGCCTCCTACAATGAGCAGTTCTTC.

The chain uses TRBV6-5 and TRBJ1-5; 8 bases match TRBD1. The CDR3 loop spans 14 amino acids. V dropped 6 bases and J dropped 7; count of bases not matched to a gene: 8. CDR1 MNHEY and CDR2 SVGAGI come from the germline V gene. CDR3: CASRPGQGGQPQHF. In nucleotides, the CDR3 is TGTGCCAGCAGGCCTGGACAGGGCGGGCAGCCCCAGCATTTT.

This clone was counted between two and nine times. The chain carries TRBV5-4 and TRBJ2-1, with 13 bases fitting TRBD2. The CDR3 totals 15 residues. V was pared by 0 bases and J by 8 bases, with 2 bases of the junction left unmatched. Germline values: CDR1 SGHNT, CDR2 YYREEE (reference sequence). CDR3 sequence: CASSLDGLAGDEQFF. In DNA form, the CDR3 reads TGTGCCAGCAGCTTGGACGGACTAGCGGGGGATGAGCAGTTCTTC.

As for this clone: Other DNA sequences in the same sample also yield this CDR3. The chain uses TRBV7-9 and TRBJ2-7; D gene unclear. Germline CDR1 is SEHNR and CDR2 is FQNEAQ (reference sequence). V lost 5 bases to trimming and J lost 3 bases, with 5 bases between them. The CDR3 covers 11 residues. This CDR3 is CASSRSYEQYF. The DNA of the CDR3 is TGTGCCAGCAGCCGCAGCTACGAGCAGTACTTC.

The V gene is TRBV5-5, the J gene TRBJ2-7, with 12 positions matching TRBD1. The CDR3 sequence is 15 residues long. Trimming cost V 1 base and J 6 bases; bases outside gene matches: 5. The V gene's germline CDR1 is SGHKS and CDR2 YYEKEE (reference sequence). CDR3 in amino acids: CASSLPGQGAGEQYF. DNA of the CDR3: TGTGCCAGCAGCTTGCCGGGACAGGGGGCGGGCGAGCAGTACTTC.

This clone has only one observation. The rearrangement uses TRBV27 and TRBJ1-2, with D possibly being TRBD1 (5 bases). V was pared by 4 bases and J by 6 bases, with 12 bases between. The CDR3 sequence is 13 residues long. The germline V gene has CDR1 MNHEY and CDR2 SMNVEV (reference sequence). The CDR3 bases are TGTGCCAGCAGTTCCGAGCTGGGGCATGGCTACACCTTC. This sequence encodes CASSSELGHGYTF.

The chain uses TRBV6-6 and TRBJ2-3; 7 bases fit TRBD2. Unmatched junction bases numbered 7, after V lost 5 bases and J lost 5 bases. Germline-derived CDR1 and CDR2 are MNHNY and SVGAGI (reference sequence). CDR3 length: 14 residues. For the CDR3, the DNA is TGTGCCAGCAGTCCCAGGGAGGGTGGAGATACGCAGTATTTT. Translating it yields CASSPREGGDTQYF.

The V and J genes are TRBV5-8 and TRBJ1-6; no reliable D call. The CDR3 is 14 amino acids. The germline V gene encodes CDR1 SGHTS and CDR2 YDEGEE. V was clipped by 0 bases and J by 10 bases, with 11 bases between them. The CDR3 nucleotides are TGTGCCAGCAGCTTGGATTCGGGCGGGTCACCCCTCCACTTT. Translated, it gives CASSLDSGGSPLHF.

This clone was recorded once. The V and J genes are TRBV29-1 and TRBJ1-1; 7 nucleotides match TRBD1. This CDR3 region has 11 residues. V shed 4 bases and J 10 bases; nucleotides not matched to a gene: 6. Germline CDR1 reads SQVTM; CDR2 reads ANQGSEA. The CDR3 DNA reads as TGCAGCGTTGGATCAGGGGGTGGAGCTTTCTTT. The encoded protein is CSVGSGGGAFF.

This clone was counted only a few times. V usage is TRBV25-1 and J usage is TRBJ2-1; possible D gene TRBD1, 6 bases. V lost 4 bases and J 9 bases, leaving 19 bases between the germline ends. Per the germline V gene, CDR1 is MGHDK and CDR2 is SYGVNS. The CDR3 length is 15 residues. The CDR3 bases are TGTGCCAGCAGTGGGCAAGGGGGTTTCAGGGGTGAGCAGTTCTTC. Translated, it gives CASSGQGGFRGEQFF. Looking up the rest from reference TRBV25-1 and TRBJ2-1 gives the full variable domain: EADIYQTPRYLVIGTGKKITLECSQTMGHDKMYWYQQDPGMELHLIHYSYGVNSTEKGDLSSESTVSRIRTEHFPLTLESARPSHTSQYLCASSGQGGFRGEQFFGPGTRLTVL.

The V gene is TRBV10-3, the J gene TRBJ1-1; D unresolved. The CDR3 sequence is 11 residues long. The V gene's germline CDR1 is ENHRY and CDR2 SYGVKD. Trimming shortened V by 4 bases and J by 7 bases, and 7 bases separated the two germline ends. CDR3 nucleotide sequence: TGTGCCATCAGTGGGGCTTATGAAGCTTTCTTT. It specifies CAISGAYEAFF.

The chain is built from TRBV27 and TRBJ1-2; 9 bases agree with TRBD1. The CDR3 sequence is 16 residues long. Germline CDR1 MNHEY, CDR2 SMNVEV (reference sequence). V gave up 5 bases and J gave up 6 bases; unmatched junction bases: 13. CDR3 residues: CASSLWGTGTIDGYTF. The CDR3 coding sequence is TGTGCCAGCAGTCTCTGGGGGACAGGGACTATCGATGGCTACACCTTC.

The gene calls are TRBV4-3 and TRBJ1-2, with 8 nucleotides matching TRBD1. J was trimmed by 0 bases and V by 4 bases; bases with no gene match: 7. CDR1 is LGHNA and CDR2 is YSLEER in the germline V gene. The CDR3 sequence is 16 residues long. The CDR3 loop reads CASSPTDRVANYGYTF. The CDR3 nucleotides read TGCGCCAGCAGCCCAACGGACAGGGTAGCTAACTATGGCTACACCTTC.

The chain carries TRBV7-8 and TRBJ2-4; D possibly corresponds to TRBD1 (7 bases). Looked up from germline, CDR1 is SGHVS and CDR2 is FQNEAQ. V gave up 5 bases and J gave up 0 bases, with 14 bases separating them. The CDR3 extends over 16 amino acids. CDR3 region: CASSNRQGLAKNIQYF. CDR3 bases: TGTGCCAGCAGCAACCGACAGGGACTAGCCAAAAACATTCAGTACTTC. The whole variable domain, remainder taken from reference TRBV7-8 and TRBJ2-4, is GAGVSQSPRYKVAKRGQDVALRCDPISGHVSLFWYQQALGQGPEFLTYFQNEAQLDKSGLPSDRFFAERPEGSVSTLKIQRTQQEDSAVYLCASSNRQGLAKNIQYFGAGTRLSVL.